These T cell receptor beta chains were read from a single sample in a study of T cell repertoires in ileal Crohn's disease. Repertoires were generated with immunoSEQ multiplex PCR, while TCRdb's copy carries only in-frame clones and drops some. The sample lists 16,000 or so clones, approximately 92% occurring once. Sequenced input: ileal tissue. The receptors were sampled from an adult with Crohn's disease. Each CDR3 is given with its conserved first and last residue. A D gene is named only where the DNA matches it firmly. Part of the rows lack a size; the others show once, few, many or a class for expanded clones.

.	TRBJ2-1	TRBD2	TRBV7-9	CASSLMASGNEQFF	TGTGCCAGCAGCTTAATGGCTAGCGGCAATGAGCAGTTCTTC
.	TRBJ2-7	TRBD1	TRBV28	CASSLYGQGDEQYF	TGTGCCAGCAGTTTATACGGACAGGGGGACGAGCAGTACTTC
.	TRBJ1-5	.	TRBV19	CASSMRRDKGQPQHF	TGTGCCAGTAGTATGCGCAGGGATAAGGGTCAGCCCCAGCATTTT
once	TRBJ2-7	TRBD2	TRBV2	CASRREYSGGYEQYF	TGTGCCAGCCGAAGAGAGTATTCGGGGGGCTACGAGCAGTACTTC
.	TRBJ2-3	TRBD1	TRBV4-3	CASSQGPGTVSTDTQYF	TGCGCCAGCAGCCAAGGACCCGGGACAGTCTCCACAGATACGCAGTATTTT
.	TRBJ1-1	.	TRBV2	CASTFREAEAFF	TGTGCCAGCACTTTCAGGGAAGCTGAAGCTTTCTTT
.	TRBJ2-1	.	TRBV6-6	CASRPPLGSSYNEQFF	TGTGCCAGCAGACCGCCTTTGGGGAGCTCCTACAATGAGCAGTTCTTC
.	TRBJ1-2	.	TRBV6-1	CASSEGWGSYGYTF	TGTGCCAGCAGTGAGGGATGGGGGAGCTATGGCTACACCTTC
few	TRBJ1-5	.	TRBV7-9	CASSLAGINQPQHF	TGTGCCAGCAGCTTGGCAGGAATCAATCAGCCCCAGCATTTT
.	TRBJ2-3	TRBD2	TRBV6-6	CASSYGGGVGDTQYF	TGTGCCAGCAGTTACGGCGGGGGGGTGGGAGATACGCAGTATTTT
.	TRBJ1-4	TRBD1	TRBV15	CATSRGDRDNEKLFF	TGTGCCACCAGCAGGGGGGACAGGGATAATGAAAAACTGTTTTTT
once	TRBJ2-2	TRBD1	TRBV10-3	CAITRTGGGGTNTGELFF	TGTGCCATCACACGGACAGGGGGTGGGGGAACGAACACCGGGGAGCTGTTTTTT
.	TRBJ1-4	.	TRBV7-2	CASSLVGTPNEKLFF	TGTGCCAGCAGCTTAGTGGGGACCCCTAATGAAAAACTGTTTTTT
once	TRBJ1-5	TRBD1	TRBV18	CASSPGQGNQPQHF	TGTGCCAGCTCACCCGGACAGGGCAATCAGCCCCAGCATTTT
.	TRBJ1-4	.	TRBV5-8	CASIRLGKSNEKLFF	TGTGCCAGCATCCGCTTGGGGAAATCTAATGAAAAACTGTTTTTT
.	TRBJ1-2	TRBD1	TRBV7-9	CASSETGNGYTF	TGTGCCAGCAGCGAGACAGGGAATGGCTACACCTTC
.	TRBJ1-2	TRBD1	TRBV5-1	CASSLTGGGYTF	TGCGCCAGCAGCTTGACAGGGGGCGGCTACACCTTC
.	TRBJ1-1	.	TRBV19	CASSTGTLSLNTEAFF	TGTGCCAGTAGTACTGGGACACTATCCCTGAACACTGAAGCTTTCTTT
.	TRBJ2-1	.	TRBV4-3	CASSRGLYNEQFF	TGCGCCAGCAGCCGCGGGCTCTACAATGAGCAGTTCTTC
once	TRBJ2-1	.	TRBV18	CASSPRSGQNEQFF	TGTGCCAGCTCACCACGGTCGGGCCAGAATGAGCAGTTCTTC
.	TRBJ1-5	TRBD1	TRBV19	CATSGTAQNQPQHF	TGTGCCACCTCCGGGACAGCTCAAAATCAGCCCCAGCATTTT